Listed here are 5 T cell receptor beta chains from one sample, sequenced in a study of early T cells in non-severe SARS-CoV-2 infection. TCRdb redid the calling of the 5' RACE reads with MiXCR, one entry per CDR3 protein. The sample contains 95,000 to 150,000 distinct CDR3 sequences, approximately 15% of which appear only once. The sample was whole blood. These receptors originate from an adult who was a healthcare worker with PCR-confirmed SARS-CoV-2 infection or an uninfected control (not recorded which).

This clonotype was detected a few times. The gene calls are TRBV19 and TRBJ1-2; D gene uncertain. The germline V gene has CDR1 LNHDA and CDR2 SQIVND (reference sequence). Trimming shortened V by 4 bases and J by 5 bases, and 8 bases separated the two germline ends. The CDR3 has 12 residues. The CDR3 nucleotides read TGTGCCAGTAGTACCGAGGGATATGGCTACACCTTC. Translation gives CASSTEGYGYTF.

V and J are TRBV12-3 or TRBV12-4 and TRBJ2-3, with D perhaps TRBD1 (5 bases). Between the trimmed V and J ends, which lost 3 bases and 2 bases, there was a span of 12 bases. The CDR3 covers 15 residues. CDR3 sequence reads: CASSLGSGFTDTQYF. The CDR3 bases are TGTGCCAGCAGTTTGGGGTCAGGGTTCACAGATACGCAGTATTTT.

This clonotype was picked up a small number of times. V usage is TRBV3-1 and J usage is TRBJ1-2; possibly TRBD1 for D (5 bases). Germline V CDR1 and CDR2: LGHDT, YNNKEL (reference sequence). V dropped 1 base and J dropped 0 bases, with 12 bases sitting between them. CDR3 size: 16 residues. The CDR3 protein is CASSQVLQGANYGYTF. The CDR3 bases are TGTGCCAGCAGCCAAGTTCTCCAGGGCGCTAACTATGGCTACACCTTC. Complete variable domain (other parts from reference TRBV3-1 and TRBJ1-2): DTAVSQTPKYLVTQMGNDKSIKCEQNLGHDTMYWYKQDSKKFLKIMFSYNNKELIINETVPNRFSPKSPDKAHLNLHINSLELGDSAVYFCASSQVLQGANYGYTFGSGTRLTVV.

The genes are TRBV19 and TRBJ1-5; D is unclear. The germline gives CDR1 LNHDA, CDR2 SQIVND (reference sequence). V was pared by 7 bases and J by 7 bases, with 14 bases between. The CDR3 totals 13 residues. CDR3 sequence: CASTQATGQPQHF. The CDR3, as DNA: TGTGCCAGTACGCAAGCGACGGGCCAGCCCCAGCATTTT.

The chain employs TRBV12-3 or TRBV12-4 and TRBJ2-1; TRBD2 matches at 11 bases. The CDR3 is 15 residues long. The J segment lost 8 bases and the V segment lost 2 bases, leaving 5 bases of the junction unmatched. The CDR3 spells CASSLRASGGYEQFF. CDR3 DNA sequence: TGTGCCAGCAGTTTACGGGCTAGCGGGGGGTATGAGCAGTTCTTC.